A selection of T cell receptor beta chains follows, all from one sample in a study of regulatory T cells in long-lasting Graves disease. From the multiplex PCR reads, TCRdb called clonotypes with MiXCR, one entry per CDR3 protein. The sample shows a few hundred thousand distinct CDR3 sequences, approximately 12% of them seen only once. The same sample was also used in a study of T cells in Graves' hyperthyroidism and ophthalmopathy.

This sample comprised peripheral blood mononuclear cells (PBMCs), obtained at new diagnosis, from a patient treated with antithyroid drugs. The receptors were gathered from a woman younger than 30 with Graves disease. The CDR3 runs from the conserved cysteine through the conserved F or W. Each record gives: J gene, D gene, V gene, CDR3 protein. A D gene is named only where the DNA matches it firmly.

TRBJ1-5	TRBD1	TRBV6-1	CASSGHRDRGPQPQHF
TRBJ2-1	TRBD2	TRBV29-1	CSVASGSSYNEQFF
TRBJ1-2	.	TRBV29-1	CSVVMGRGYTF
TRBJ1-4	.	TRBV7-2	CASRPQAEEKLFF
TRBJ1-6	.	TRBV12-3/TRBV12-4	CASRPPGGSPLHF
TRBJ2-3	TRBD1	TRBV5-6	CASSLFLTGGPDTQYF
TRBJ1-1	.	TRBV7-8	CASSLATRYTEAFF
TRBJ1-2	.	TRBV5-1	CASFRDGYGYTF
TRBJ1-5	.	TRBV6-1	CASSDDQILSNQPQHF
TRBJ2-5	.	TRBV28	CASSDRSGQTQYF
TRBJ2-5	TRBD2	TRBV20-1	CSARPLSGGQETQYF
TRBJ2-3	.	TRBV5-1	CASSLVSGDTQYF
TRBJ2-5	.	TRBV2	CASRRQHQETQYF
TRBJ2-5	.	TRBV6-5	CASSSLVEIQETQYF
TRBJ1-6	.	TRBV27	CAGYPTSGLRYNSPLHF
TRBJ1-1	.	TRBV3-1	CASARGAGAEAFF
TRBJ2-2	TRBD1	TRBV7-9	CASSSETGATGELFF
TRBJ2-5	.	TRBV12-3/TRBV12-4	CASRRYQETQYF
TRBJ1-5	.	TRBV15	CATSRDLPLTGWYGLPQHF
TRBJ2-1	TRBD2	TRBV12-5	CASWEGSYNEQFF
TRBJ2-3	TRBD1	TRBV7-3	CASSTRGTGRPDTQYF
TRBJ1-5	.	TRBV7-8	CASSTTGPDQPQHF
TRBJ2-1	TRBD2	TRBV7-9	CASSLYRGAGVSGQFF
TRBJ2-7	TRBD2	TRBV6-1	CASSYGGAFYEQYF
TRBJ2-5	.	TRBV7-8	CASSFWASIETQYF
TRBJ1-4	.	TRBV18	CASSPRAANEKLFF
TRBJ1-1	.	TRBV2	CASSPLMNTEAFF
TRBJ2-2	.	TRBV10-3	CAIPSGPQNTGELFF
TRBJ2-2	.	TRBV3-1	CASSFSGLNTGELFF
TRBJ1-1	.	TRBV6-1	CASSSDAHTEAFF
TRBJ1-4	.	TRBV4-3	CASSQTRGFNEKLFF
TRBJ2-3	.	TRBV24-1	CATSDLIGGHGADTQYF
TRBJ2-5	.	TRBV11-2	CASTPSLGGDQETQYF
TRBJ2-1	TRBD2	TRBV5-1	CASGLAGANEQFF
TRBJ1-1	.	TRBV6-5	CASSYSDAGGAEAFF
TRBJ2-4	.	TRBV2	CASRPQGTDIQYF
TRBJ2-2	.	TRBV5-1	CASSRMNGELFF
TRBJ1-5	TRBD1	TRBV5-8	CASSLGTGLGNQPQHF
TRBJ2-1	.	TRBV6-2/TRBV6-3	CASREVGPYNEQFF
TRBJ2-2	TRBD2	TRBV6-2/TRBV6-3	CASSSPTSGKDTGELFF
TRBJ2-7	TRBD2	TRBV27	CASRSIGAGELHEQYF